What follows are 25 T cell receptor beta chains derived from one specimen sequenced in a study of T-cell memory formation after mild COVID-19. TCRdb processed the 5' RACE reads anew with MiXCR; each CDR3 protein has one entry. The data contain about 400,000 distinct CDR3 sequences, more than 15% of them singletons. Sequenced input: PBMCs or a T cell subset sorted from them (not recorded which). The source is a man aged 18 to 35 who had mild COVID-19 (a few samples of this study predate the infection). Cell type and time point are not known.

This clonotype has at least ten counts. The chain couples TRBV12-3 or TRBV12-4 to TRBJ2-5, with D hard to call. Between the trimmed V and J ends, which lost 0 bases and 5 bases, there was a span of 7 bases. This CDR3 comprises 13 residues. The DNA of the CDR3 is TGTGCCAGCAGTTTAGCCCCCTTGGAGACCCAGTACTTC. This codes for CASSLAPLETQYF.

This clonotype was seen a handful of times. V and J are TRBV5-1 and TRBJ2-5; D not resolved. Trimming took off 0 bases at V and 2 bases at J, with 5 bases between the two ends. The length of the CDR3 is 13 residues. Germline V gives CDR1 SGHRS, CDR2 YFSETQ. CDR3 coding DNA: TGCGCCAGCAGCTTGGGCAAGCAAGAGACCCAGTACTTC. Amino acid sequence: CASSLGKQETQYF.

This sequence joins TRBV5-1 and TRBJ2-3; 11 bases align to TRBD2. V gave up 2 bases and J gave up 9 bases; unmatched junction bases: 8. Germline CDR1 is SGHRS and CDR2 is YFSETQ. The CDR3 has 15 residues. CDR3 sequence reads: CASSFGTSGGWTQYF. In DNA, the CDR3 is TGCGCCAGCAGCTTCGGAACTAGCGGGGGTTGGACGCAGTATTTT.

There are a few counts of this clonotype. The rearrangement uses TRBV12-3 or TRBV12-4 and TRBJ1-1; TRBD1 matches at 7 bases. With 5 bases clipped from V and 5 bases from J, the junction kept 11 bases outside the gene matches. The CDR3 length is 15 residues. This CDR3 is CASSPGPGGLTEAFF. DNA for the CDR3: TGTGCCAGCAGTCCGGGCCCAGGGGGTTTGACTGAAGCTTTCTTT.

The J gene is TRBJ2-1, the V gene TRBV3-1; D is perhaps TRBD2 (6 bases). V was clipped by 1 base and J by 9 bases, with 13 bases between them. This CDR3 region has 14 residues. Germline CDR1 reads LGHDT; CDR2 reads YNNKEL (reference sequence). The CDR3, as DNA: TGTGCCAGCAGCCAAGCGCATAGCGGACCTGAGCAGTTCTTC. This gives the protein CASSQAHSGPEQFF.

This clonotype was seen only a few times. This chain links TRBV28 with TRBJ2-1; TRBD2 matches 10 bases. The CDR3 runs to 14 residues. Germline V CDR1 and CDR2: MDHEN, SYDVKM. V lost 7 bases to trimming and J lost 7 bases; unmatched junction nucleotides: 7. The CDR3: CASTRAGGKNEQFF. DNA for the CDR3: TGTGCCAGCACCCGAGCGGGGGGGAAGAATGAGCAGTTCTTC.

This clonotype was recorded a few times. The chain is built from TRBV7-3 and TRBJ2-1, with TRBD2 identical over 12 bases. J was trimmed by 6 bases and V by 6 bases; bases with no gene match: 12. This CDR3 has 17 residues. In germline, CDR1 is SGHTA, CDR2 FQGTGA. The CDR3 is CASSHGASGGAPNEQFF. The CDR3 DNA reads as TGTGCCAGCAGTCACGGAGCTAGCGGGGGGGCCCCCAATGAGCAGTTCTTC.

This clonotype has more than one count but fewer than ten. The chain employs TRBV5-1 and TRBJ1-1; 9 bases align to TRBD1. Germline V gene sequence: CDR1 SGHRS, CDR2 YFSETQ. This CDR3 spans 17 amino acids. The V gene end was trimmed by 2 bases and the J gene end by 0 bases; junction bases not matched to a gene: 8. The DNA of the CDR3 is TGCGCCAGCAGCTTAGACCCACAGGGGGCCCTGAACACTGAAGCTTTCTTT. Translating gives CASSLDPQGALNTEAFF. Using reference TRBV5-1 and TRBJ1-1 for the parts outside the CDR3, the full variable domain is KAGVTQTPRYLIKTRGQQVTLSCSPISGHRSVSWYQQTPGQGLQFLFEYFSETQRNKGNFPGRFSGRQFSNSRSEMNVSTLELGDSALYLCASSLDPQGALNTEAFFGQGTRLTVV.

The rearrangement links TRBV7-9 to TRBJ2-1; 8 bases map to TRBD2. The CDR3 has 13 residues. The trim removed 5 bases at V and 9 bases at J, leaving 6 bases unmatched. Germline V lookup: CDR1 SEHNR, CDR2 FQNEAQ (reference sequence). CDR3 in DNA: TGTGCCAGCAGCCCACAGGGACTAGGTGAGCAGTTCTTC. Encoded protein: CASSPQGLGEQFF.

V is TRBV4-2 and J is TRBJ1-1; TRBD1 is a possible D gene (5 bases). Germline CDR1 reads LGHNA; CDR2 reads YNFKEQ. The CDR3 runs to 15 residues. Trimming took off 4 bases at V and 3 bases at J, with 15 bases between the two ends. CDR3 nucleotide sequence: TGTGCCAGCAGCCGAGGAGGAGGGGAGGACACTGAAGCTTTCTTT. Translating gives CASSRGGGEDTEAFF.

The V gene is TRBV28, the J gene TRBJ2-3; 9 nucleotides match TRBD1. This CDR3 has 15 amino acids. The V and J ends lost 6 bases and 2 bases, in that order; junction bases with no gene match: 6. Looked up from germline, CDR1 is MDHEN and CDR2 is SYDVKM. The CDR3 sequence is CASRTGGPSTDTQYF. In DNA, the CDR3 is TGTGCCAGCAGGACAGGGGGACCTTCCACAGATACGCAGTATTTT.

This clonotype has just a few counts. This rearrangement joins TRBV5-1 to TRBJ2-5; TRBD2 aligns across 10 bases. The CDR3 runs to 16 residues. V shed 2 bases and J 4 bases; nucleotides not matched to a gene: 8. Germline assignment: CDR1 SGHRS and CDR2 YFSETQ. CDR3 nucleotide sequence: TGCGCCAGCAGCTTACGGCCTAGCGGGGGTATAGAGACCCAGTACTTC. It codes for CASSLRPSGGIETQYF.

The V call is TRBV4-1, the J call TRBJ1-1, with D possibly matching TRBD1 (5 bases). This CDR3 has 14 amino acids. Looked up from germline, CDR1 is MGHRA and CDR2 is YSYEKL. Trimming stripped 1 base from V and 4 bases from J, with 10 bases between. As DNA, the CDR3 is TGCGCCAGCAGCCAAGGTCCGGGGGGCACTGAAGCTTTCTTT. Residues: CASSQGPGGTEAFF.

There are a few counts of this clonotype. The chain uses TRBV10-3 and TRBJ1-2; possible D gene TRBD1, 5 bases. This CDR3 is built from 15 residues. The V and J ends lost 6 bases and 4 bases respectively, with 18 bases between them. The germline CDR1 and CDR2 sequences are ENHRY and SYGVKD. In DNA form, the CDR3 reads TGTGCCATCAGGATTGCGATCACGGGGGGCTATGGCTACACCTTC. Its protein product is CAIRIAITGGYGYTF.

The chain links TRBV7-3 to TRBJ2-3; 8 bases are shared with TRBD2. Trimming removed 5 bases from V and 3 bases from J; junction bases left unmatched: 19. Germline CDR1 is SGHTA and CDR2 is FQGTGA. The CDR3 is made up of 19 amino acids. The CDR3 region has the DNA TGTGCCAGCAGCCCTCGCGGTTGGGGGGCGGGGGGCCTAACAGATACGCAGTATTTT. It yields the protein CASSPRGWGAGGLTDTQYF.

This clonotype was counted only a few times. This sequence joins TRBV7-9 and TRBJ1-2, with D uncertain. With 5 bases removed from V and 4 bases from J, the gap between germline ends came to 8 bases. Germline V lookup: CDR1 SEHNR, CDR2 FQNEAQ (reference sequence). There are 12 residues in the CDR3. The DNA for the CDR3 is TGTGCCAGCAGCACCGACCCCTATGGCTACACCTTC. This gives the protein CASSTDPYGYTF.

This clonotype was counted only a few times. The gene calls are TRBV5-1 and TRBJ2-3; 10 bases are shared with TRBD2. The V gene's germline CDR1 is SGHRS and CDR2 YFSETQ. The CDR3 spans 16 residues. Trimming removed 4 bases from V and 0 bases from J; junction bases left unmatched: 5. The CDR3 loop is CASSIGLAASTDTQYF. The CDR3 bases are TGCGCCAGCAGCATTGGACTAGCGGCTAGCACAGATACGCAGTATTTT.

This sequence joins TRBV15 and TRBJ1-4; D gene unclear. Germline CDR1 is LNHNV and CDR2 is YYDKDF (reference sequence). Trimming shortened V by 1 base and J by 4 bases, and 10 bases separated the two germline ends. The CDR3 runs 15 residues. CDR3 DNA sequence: TGTGCCACCAGCAGAGGAACACGGAGTAATGAAAAACTGTTTTTT. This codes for CATSRGTRSNEKLFF. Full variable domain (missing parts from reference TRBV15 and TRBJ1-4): DAMVIQNPRYQVTQFGKPVTLSCSQTLNHNVMYWYQQKSSQAPKLLFHYYDKDFNNEADTPDNFQSRRPNTSFCFLDIRSPGLGDTAMYLCATSRGTRSNEKLFFGSGTQLSVL.

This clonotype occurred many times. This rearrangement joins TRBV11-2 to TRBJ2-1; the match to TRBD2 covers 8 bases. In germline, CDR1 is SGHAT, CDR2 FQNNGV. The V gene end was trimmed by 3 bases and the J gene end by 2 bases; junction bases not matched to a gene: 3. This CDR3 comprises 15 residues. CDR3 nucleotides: TGTGCCAGCAGCTTGGAGACTAGCGCCTACAATGAGCAGTTCTTC. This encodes CASSLETSAYNEQFF. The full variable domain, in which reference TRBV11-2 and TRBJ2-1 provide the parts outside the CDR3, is EAGVAQSPRYKIIEKRQSVAFWCNPISGHATLYWYQQILGQGPKLLIQFQNNGVVDDSQLPKDRFSAERLKGVDSTLKIQPAKLEDSAVYLCASSLETSAYNEQFFGPGTRLTVL.

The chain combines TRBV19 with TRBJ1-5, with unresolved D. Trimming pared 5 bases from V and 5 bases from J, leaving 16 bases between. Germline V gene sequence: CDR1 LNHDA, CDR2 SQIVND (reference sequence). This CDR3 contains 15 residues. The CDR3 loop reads CASSAQTLGDQPQHF. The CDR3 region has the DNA TGTGCCAGTAGTGCCCAGACTCTGGGCGATCAGCCCCAGCATTTT.

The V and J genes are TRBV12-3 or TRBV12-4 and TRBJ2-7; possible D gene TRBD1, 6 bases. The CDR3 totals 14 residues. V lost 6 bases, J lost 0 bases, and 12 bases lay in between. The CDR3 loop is CASSRDTYSYEQYF. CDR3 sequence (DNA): TGTGCCAGCAGCCGGGACACCTACTCCTACGAGCAGTACTTC.

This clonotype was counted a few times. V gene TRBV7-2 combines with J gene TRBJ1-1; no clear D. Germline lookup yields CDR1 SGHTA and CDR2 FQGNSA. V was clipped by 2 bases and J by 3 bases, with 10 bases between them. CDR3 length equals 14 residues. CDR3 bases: TGTGCCAGCAGCTTAAATAGTGGGGACACTGAAGCTTTCTTT. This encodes CASSLNSGDTEAFF.

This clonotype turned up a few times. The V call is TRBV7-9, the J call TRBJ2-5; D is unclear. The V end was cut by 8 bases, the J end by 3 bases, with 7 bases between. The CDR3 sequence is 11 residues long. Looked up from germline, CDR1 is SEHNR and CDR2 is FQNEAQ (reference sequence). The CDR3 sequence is CASGVEETQYF. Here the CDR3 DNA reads TGTGCCAGCGGGGTGGAAGAGACCCAGTACTTC.

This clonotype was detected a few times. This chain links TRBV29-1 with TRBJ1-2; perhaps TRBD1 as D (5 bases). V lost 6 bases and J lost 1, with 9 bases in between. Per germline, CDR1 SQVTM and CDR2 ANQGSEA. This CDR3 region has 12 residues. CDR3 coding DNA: TGCAGCGTGAGGGACGGTAACTATGGCTACACCTTC. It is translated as CSVRDGNYGYTF.

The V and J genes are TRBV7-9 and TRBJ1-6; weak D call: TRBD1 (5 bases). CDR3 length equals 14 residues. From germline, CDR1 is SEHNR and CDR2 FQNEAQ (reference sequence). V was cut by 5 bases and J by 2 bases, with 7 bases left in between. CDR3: CASSTTAYNSPLHF. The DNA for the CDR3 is TGTGCCAGCAGCACGACAGCCTATAATTCACCCCTCCACTTT.